This T cell receptor (beta chain) was sequenced in a study of T cell responses to AZD1222 COVID-19 vaccine. Whole-study context: It was second doses at about 4 or about 12 weeks that were pooled. Study-wide results and limits: Baseline seropositives among AZD1222 recipients totaled only 5 to 7. Reports say nearly half of spike-specific TCRs go after unmutated variant regions.

For this clone: Its antigen remains unidentified.

The CDR3 spans 13 residues. Between the trimmed V and J ends, which lost 4 bases and 6 bases, there was a span of 9 bases. CDR1 LGHDT and CDR2 YNNKEL come from the germline V gene (reference sequence). The repertoire was sequenced with immunoSEQ multiplex PCR; TCRdb's copy has only in-frame clones and lacks some. The sample holds 100,000 to 150,000 clones, 80% to 90% seen once. Sequenced here: peripheral blood, sampled on day 0 of AZD1222 vaccination. The V call is TRBV3-1 (or the pseudogene TRBV3-2), the J call TRBJ2-2, with D unclear. The sequence was obtained from an adult in good health. The CDR3 reads CASSRVVAGELFF. The CDR3 DNA is TGTGCCAGCAGCCGCGTGGTCGCCGGGGAGCTGTTTTTT.